This T cell receptor beta chain was identified during a study of cytomegalovirus exposure and HLA in healthy donors. At the time of sampling, donors were nominally healthy, though unrecorded immune exposures were likely. Vbeta (60) and Jbeta (13) primers were used in the PCR. Sequencing used immunoSEQ multiplex PCR; TCRdb keeps in-frame clones, though not all of them. The sample has about 180,000 clones, roughly 88% seen once. Study results and limitations: The majority of CMV-associated TCR beta chains were reported as apparently HLA-restricted in a later analysis. One cluster of highly shared sequence variants probably arose as a sequencing artifact. For most TCR beta V segments, an earlier analysis put the productive rate at about 87% or about 30% of the time.

From germline, CDR1 is LGHNA and CDR2 YNFKEQ. V shed 3 bases and J shed 5 bases, with 19 bases lying between them. The CDR3 runs 16 residues. This clone has only a few counts. Antigen unknown. Sequencing was done on a sample of PBMCs. This TCR derives from a girl aged 2 to 9 in good health and CMV-seropositive. The V and J genes are TRBV4-2 and TRBJ1-1, with a weak D call TRBD1 (5 bases). The CDR3 loop is CASSHYWGGGLTEAFF. CDR3 bases: TGTGCCAGCAGCCATTACTGGGGGGGAGGGCTTACTGAAGCTTTCTTT.